This TCR beta chain was sequenced for a study of T-cell memory formation after mild COVID-19. TCRdb called the 5' RACE reads again in MiXCR, with one record for every CDR3 protein. This sample has almost 350,000 distinct CDR3 sequences, with under 25% found just once. This clonotype was counted only a few times. The germline CDR1 and CDR2 sequences are SQVTM and ANQGSEA. This CDR3 comprises 13 residues. The V end lost 6 bases, the J end lost 1 base, and 9 bases lay between the germline ends. This sequence originates from a man younger than 35 who had mild COVID-19 (a few samples of this study predate the infection). Cell type and time point are not known. Material for sequencing was PBMCs or a T cell subset sorted from them (not recorded which). This rearrangement joins TRBV29-1 to TRBJ2-2, with TRBD2 as a possible D gene (5 bases). The CDR3 coding sequence is TGCAGCGTAATTCGGGGGAACACCGGGGAGCTGTTTTTT. Translating gives CSVIRGNTGELFF.